This TCR beta chain appears in the sequencing data of a study of blood T cell repertoires in COVID-19 (dated by TCRdb to about 2020). Regarding the complete study: Collaborator samples came from the United States, Italy and Spain and covered acute and convalescent phases of COVID-19. The prospective study material was composed of cDNA or gDNA derived from T cells, B-cell-depleted T cells, or PBMCs. The repertoires were released in a freely available public database intended as a resource for research on the immune response to SARS-CoV-2. Where available, HLA class I and class II types were taken from metadata supplied by the sample provider and were not determined by assay-based typing. Samples were obtained from the ongoing ImmuneRACE study (first 160 participants) and from 1,254 subjects provided by 6 global collaborators. The dataset comprised deeply sampled blood TCRbeta repertoires from subjects exposed to, actively infected with, or recovered from COVID-19. Nearly every sample came with metadata listing a de-identified subject ID, COVID-19 status, age in years and sex.

TCRbeta CDR3 regions were amplified from genomic DNA using the immunoSEQ Assay, a bias-controlled multiplex PCR. The authors' pipeline ran thus. The number of nucleated cells in each sample was estimated from the amplification of reference gene primers within the assay. To quantify the absolute abundance of each unique TCRbeta CDR3 rearrangement, sequence reads were collapsed and filtered. Productive Simpson clonality was computed per sample as the square root of Simpson's diversity index over productive rearrangements. Here the immuneACCESS table is served through TCRdb, limited to in-frame sequences with V and J called. Missing clones are a known gap in these copies; in checked studies unresolved V genes cover under half, and the rest lacks a known reason. D and trimming were read from the DNA, whereas the V and J calls and clone size are those reported in that table. For this sample there are about 98,000 clones; approximately 86% appear just once. Jointly, the top ten make up approximately 10% of the sample.

Each collaborating institution followed its own protocols to collect whole blood in K2EDTA tubes. For TCRbeta analysis, collaborators shipped samples in one of three forms: frozen whole blood, isolated PBMCs, or DNA extracted from either of those sample types. What the work shows at the level of the full study, not this receptor alone: How much clinical and demographic metadata was included differed by source and by participant, and the metadata was provided uncurated.

This clone showed up many times. The clone's antigen remains unknown. No much larger clonotype is one base removed from it; base qualities were not supplied. From cysteine to phenylalanine, the CDR3 is 15 amino acids long. Of all the DNA, just the CDR3 is kept, 45 bases in frame from base 1. From the germline V gene, CDR1 is SGHAT and CDR2 is FQNNGV. The germline ends are 12 bases apart after V is trimmed by 1 base and J by 3 bases. Source material: peripheral blood. The rearrangement joined TRBV11-2 to TRBJ2-5; TRBD1 is a possible D gene, resting on 5 matching bases. This clonotype was sampled from a man between 65 and 85 years old with active or convalescent COVID-19. The nucleotide sequence is TGTGCCAGCAGCTTAGTGGCCAGGGCGAAAGAGACCCAGTACTTC. It translates as CASSLVARAKETQYF.